This T cell receptor beta chain came from a study of T cell repertoires in cytomegalovirus infection. General study results and limits: What dominated the ex vivo response were HLA-C-restricted CMV-specific TCR beta clonotypes.

TCRdb independently ran MiXCR on the reads; one entry per CDR3 protein. Of about 74,000 distinct CDR3 sequences in the sample, about 30% are singletons; the top ten hold 50% to 65%. The CDR3 has 15 amino acids. Germline V gene data show CDR1 as MNHEY and CDR2 as SVGAGI. Trimming took off 3 bases at V and 0 bases at J, with 11 bases between the two ends. This clonotype was seen repeatedly, ten times or more. Its antigen is currently unknown. The sequences come from CD8+ T cells from cultured PBMCs, collected from culture after CMV antigen stimulation. This chain links TRBV6-5 with TRBJ1-2; D is undetermined. This TCR came from a human donor in good health (CMV status not recorded). Some clones in this sample may be carry-over from other donors' samples. The CDR3 here is CASSYSTQANYGYTF. The CDR3 DNA sequence: TGTGCCAGCAGTTATTCAACACAAGCTAACTATGGCTACACCTTC.